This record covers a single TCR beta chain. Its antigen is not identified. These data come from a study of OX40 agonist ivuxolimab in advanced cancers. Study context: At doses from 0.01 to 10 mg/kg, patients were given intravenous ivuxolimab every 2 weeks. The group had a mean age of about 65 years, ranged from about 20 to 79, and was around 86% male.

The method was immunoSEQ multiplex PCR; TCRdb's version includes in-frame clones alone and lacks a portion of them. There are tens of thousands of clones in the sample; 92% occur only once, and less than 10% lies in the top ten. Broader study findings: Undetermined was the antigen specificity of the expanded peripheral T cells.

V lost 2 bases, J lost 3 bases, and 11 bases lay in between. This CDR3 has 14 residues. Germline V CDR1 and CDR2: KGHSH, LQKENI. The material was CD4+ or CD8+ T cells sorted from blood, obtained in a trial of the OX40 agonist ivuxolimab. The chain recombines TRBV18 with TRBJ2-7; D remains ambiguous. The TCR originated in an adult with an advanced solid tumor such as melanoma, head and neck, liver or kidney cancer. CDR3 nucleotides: TGTGCCAGCTCACCAGCCACACCAAACTACGAGCAGTACTTC. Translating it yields CASSPATPNYEQYF.